The TCR beta chain described here comes from a study of blood T cells in healthy people across ages. This clonotype appeared a few times. Its specificity is unknown. Germline V gives CDR1 DFQATT, CDR2 SNEGSKA (reference sequence). V gave up 4 bases and J gave up 2 bases; unmatched junction bases: 2. This CDR3 is 12 amino acids long. Study outcomes and limitations: Estimated diversity across one million T cells was deemed an underestimate.

The second PCR ran about 6 to 11 cycles with a sample-barcoded 5' primer and J-beta primers. Carrying 12 random nucleotides, a template-switch adaptor labeled each individual cDNA molecule. MiXCR, applied by TCRdb to the 5' RACE reads, yields one record per CDR3 protein. The data contain 750,000 or so distinct CDR3 sequences, roughly 25% of them seen just once; the ten biggest clones take up under 9.5%. These data were also filed under a second study, of T cells of mothers and their children. That investigation notes: Second-PCR amplification with M1S added sample barcodes and 2-4 random nucleotides.

The sample was blood. The sequence derives from a boy between 10 and 17 years old in good health. The rearrangement uses TRBV20-1 and TRBJ2-7; 7 bases are shared with TRBD1. CDR3 amino acids: CSAMGTAYEQYF. CDR3 in DNA: TGCAGTGCTATGGGGACAGCCTACGAGCAGTACTTC.